This T cell receptor beta chain is from a study of CD8 T cells in Susac syndrome. Study outcomes and limitations: TCR sequencing and HLA analysis covered a relatively small number of individuals.

In the case of this clonotype: Its antigen is as yet unknown.

Germline CDR1 SGHAT, CDR2 FQNNGV. This CDR3 has 15 residues. V lost 0 bases, J lost 0 bases, and 8 bases lay in between. Peripheral blood CD8+ and CD4+ T cells were profiled by TCR beta sequencing. Both CD4+ and CD8+ T cells were negatively isolated, and TEMRA cells underwent FACS enrichment. The RNA, about 0.5 to 1 ug, was put through reverse transcription using random hexamers. The authors amplified TCR beta CDR3 across 54 Vbeta and 13 Jbeta using immunoSEQ multiplex PCR. TCRdb used MiXCR to reprocess the immunoSEQ multiplex PCR reads, holding one entry per CDR3 protein. The sample contains about 150,000 distinct CDR3 sequences, 95% to 96% of which appear only once.

The chain has TRBV11-2 and TRBJ2-5; unclear D gene. This receptor was obtained from a human donor with multiple sclerosis. Sequences were obtained from CD8+ T cells from PBMCs. The CDR3 loop reads CASSLDDGDQETQYF. The CDR3 coding sequence is TGTGCCAGCAGCTTAGATGATGGGGACCAAGAGACCCAGTACTTC.